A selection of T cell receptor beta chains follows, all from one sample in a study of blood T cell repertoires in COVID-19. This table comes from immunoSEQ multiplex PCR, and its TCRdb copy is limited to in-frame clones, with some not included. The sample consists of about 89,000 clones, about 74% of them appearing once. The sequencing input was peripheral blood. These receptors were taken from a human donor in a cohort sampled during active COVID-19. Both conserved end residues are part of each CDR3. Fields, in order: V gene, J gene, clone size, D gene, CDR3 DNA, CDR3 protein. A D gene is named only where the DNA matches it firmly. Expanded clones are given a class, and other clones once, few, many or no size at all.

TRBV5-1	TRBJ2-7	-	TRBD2	TGCGCCAGCAGCAGGGGACTAGCGGGAGGCCCCCGGAACTACGAGCAGTACTTC	CASSRGLAGGPRNYEQYF
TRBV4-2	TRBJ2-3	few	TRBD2	TGTGCCAGCAGCCGAGCGGGACTAGCGGGAGATGGAGGCACAGATACGCAGTATTTT	CASSRAGLAGDGGTDTQYF
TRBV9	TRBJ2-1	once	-	TGTGCCAGCAGCGTATACATTGGCCAGTACAATGAGCAGTTCTTC	CASSVYIGQYNEQFF
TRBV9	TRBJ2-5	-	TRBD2	TGTGCCAGCAGCCGCCGGGGGGGAGAGACCCAGTACTTC	CASSRRGGETQYF
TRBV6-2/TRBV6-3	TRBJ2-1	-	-	TGTGCCAGCAGTTCGAGGCAGGGTCTGAGTGAGCAGTTCTTC	CASSSRQGLSEQFF
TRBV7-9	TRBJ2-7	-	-	TGTGCCAGCAGCGATGGATACAGGGTCGGGCCCTACGAGCAGTACTTC	CASSDGYRVGPYEQYF
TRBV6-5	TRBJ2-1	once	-	TGTGCCAGCAGTTACTCCTCCTCCTACAATGAGCAGTTCTTC	CASSYSSSYNEQFF
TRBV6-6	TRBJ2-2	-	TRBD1	TGTGCCAGTTGGGGGACAGAAGACACCGGGGAGCTGTTTTTT	CASWGTEDTGELFF
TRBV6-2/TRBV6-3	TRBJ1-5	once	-	TGTGCCAGCAGTTCCCGGCAGGTTCCCTATCAGCCCCAGCATTTT	CASSSRQVPYQPQHF
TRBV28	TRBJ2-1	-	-	TGTGCCAGCGGCCTCGGGCTAGCCAGCGATGAGCAGTTCTTC	CASGLGLASDEQFF
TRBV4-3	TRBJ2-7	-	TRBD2	TGCGCCAGCAGCCTCATCAGGGCGAGCGGGAGCTACGAGCAGTACTTC	CASSLIRASGSYEQYF
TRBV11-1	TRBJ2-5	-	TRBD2	TGTGCCAGCAGCTACTTAGCGGGAGGACAAGAGACCCAGTACTTC	CASSYLAGGQETQYF
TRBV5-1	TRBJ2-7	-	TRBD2	TGCGCCAGCAGCCCTCTAGCGGGAGACAGGGACTACGAGCAGTACTTC	CASSPLAGDRDYEQYF
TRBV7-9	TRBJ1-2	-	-	TGTGCCAGCAGCTTTCCCAGGACAGAGGAGTATGGCTACACCTTC	CASSFPRTEEYGYTF
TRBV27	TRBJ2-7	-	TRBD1	TGTGCCAGCAGTTTATTCCGGGACAGGGTCAACGAGCAGTACTTC	CASSLFRDRVNEQYF
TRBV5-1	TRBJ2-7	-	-	TGCGCCAGCAGGGAGGGACGTTTGTCCTACGAGCAGTACTTC	CASREGRLSYEQYF
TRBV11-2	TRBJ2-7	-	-	TGTGCCAGCAGCCTAATGGGGCCGGGTCGGTACGAGCAGTACTTC	CASSLMGPGRYEQYF
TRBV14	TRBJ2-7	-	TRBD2	TGTGCCAGCAGCCAAGATAAGGGCGGGAGAACCGTGCAGTACTTC	CASSQDKGGRTVQYF
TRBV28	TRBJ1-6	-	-	TGTGCCAGCACGCTTTCCGAGGGCCTTCAGGGGATGTATTCACCCCTCCACTTT	CASTLSEGLQGMYSPLHF
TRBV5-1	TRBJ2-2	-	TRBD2	TGCGCCAGCAGCTGGGGGTCGGGAGGAAGTACCGGGGAGCTGTTTTTT	CASSWGSGGSTGELFF
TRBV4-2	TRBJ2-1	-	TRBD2	TGTGCCAGCAGCCAATTAGGACTAGCGGACGCTAATGAGCAGTTCTTC	CASSQLGLADANEQFF